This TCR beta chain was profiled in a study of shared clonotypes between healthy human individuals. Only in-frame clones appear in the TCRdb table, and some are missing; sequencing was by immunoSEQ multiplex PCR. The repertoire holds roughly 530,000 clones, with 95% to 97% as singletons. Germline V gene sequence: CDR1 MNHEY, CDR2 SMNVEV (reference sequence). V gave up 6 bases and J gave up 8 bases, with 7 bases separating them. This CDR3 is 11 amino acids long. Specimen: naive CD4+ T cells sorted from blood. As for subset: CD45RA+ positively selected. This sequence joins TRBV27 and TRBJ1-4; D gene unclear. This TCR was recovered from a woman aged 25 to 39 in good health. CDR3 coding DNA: TGTGCCAGCAGACTTGGGGAAAAACTGTTTTTT. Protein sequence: CASRLGEKLFF. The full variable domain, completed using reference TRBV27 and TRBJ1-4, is EAQVTQNPRYLITVTGKKLTVTCSQNMNHEYMSWYRQDPGLGLRQIYYSMNVEVTDKGDVPEGYKVSRKEKRNFPLILESPSPNQTSLYFCASRLGEKLFFGSGTQLSVL.